The clone carrying this T cell receptor beta chain was observed many times. As for time point: newly diagnosed GD, antithyroid drugs for less than 3 months. PBMC RNA served as the TCR library source. These data originate in a study of regulatory T cells in long-lasting Graves disease. Trimming shortened V by 0 bases and J by 2 bases, and 5 bases separated the two germline ends. Germline CDR1 KGHSH, CDR2 LQKENI. The CDR3 contains 14 residues. In building TCR beta libraries, iRepertoire HTBI primers were used together with Arm-PCR of CDR3 regions. TCRdb independently ran MiXCR on the multiplex PCR reads; one entry per CDR3 protein. The sample includes about 470,000 distinct CDR3 sequences, 16% seen only once; the top ten take roughly an eighth. The sample was also linked to a second study, of T cells in Graves' hyperthyroidism and ophthalmopathy. That report notes: HTBI primers were used for first-round RT-PCR of the TCR CDR3.

The chain uses TRBV18 and TRBJ2-4; D gene unclear. The TCR sequence derives from a man in his forties with Graves disease. The sequenced sample was peripheral blood mononuclear cells (PBMCs), obtained at new diagnosis, from a patient treated with antithyroid drugs. The CDR3 sequence is CASSPPQSKNIQYF. In nucleotides, the CDR3 is TGTGCCAGCTCACCACCTCAGTCCAAAAACATTCAGTACTTC.